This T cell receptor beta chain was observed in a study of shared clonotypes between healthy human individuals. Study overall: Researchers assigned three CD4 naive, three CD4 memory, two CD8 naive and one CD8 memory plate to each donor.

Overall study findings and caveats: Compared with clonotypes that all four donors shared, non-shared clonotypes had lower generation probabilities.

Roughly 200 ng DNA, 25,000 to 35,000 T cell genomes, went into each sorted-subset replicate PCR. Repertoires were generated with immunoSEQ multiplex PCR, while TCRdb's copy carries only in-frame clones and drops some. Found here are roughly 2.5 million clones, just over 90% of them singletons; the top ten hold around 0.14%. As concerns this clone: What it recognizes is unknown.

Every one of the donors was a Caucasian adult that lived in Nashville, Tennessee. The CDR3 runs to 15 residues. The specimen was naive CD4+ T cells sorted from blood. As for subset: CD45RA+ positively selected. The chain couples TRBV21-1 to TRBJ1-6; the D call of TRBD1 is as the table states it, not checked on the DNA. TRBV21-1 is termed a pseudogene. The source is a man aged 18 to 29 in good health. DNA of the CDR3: TGTGCCAGCAGCAAAGCTAGGGGGCAAAGTTCACCCCTCCACTTT. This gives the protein CASSKARGQSSPLHF.